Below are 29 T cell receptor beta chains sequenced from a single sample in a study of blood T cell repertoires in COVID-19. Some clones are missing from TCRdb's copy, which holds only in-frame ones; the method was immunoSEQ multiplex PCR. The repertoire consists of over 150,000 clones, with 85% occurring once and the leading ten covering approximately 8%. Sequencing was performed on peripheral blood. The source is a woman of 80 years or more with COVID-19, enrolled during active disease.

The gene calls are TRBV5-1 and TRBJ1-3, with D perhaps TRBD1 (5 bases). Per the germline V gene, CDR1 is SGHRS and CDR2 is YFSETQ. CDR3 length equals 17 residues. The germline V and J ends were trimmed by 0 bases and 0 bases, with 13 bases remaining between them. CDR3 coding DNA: TGCGCCAGCAGCTTGGTGGGACTGCGGTTCTCTGGAAACACCATATATTTT. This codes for CASSLVGLRFSGNTIYF.

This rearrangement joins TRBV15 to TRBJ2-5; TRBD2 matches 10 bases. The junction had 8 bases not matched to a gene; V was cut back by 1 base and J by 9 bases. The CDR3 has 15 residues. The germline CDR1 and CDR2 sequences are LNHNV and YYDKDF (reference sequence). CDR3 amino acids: CATSRATGTSVAQYF. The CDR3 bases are TGTGCCACCAGCAGAGCAACGGGGACTAGCGTGGCCCAGTACTTC.

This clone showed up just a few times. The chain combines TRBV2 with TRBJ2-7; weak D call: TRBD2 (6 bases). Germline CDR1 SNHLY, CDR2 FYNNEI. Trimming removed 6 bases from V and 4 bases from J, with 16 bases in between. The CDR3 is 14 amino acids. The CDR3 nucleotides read TGTGCCAGCAGGGTAGGGGCGGGACCTTACGAGCAGTACTTC. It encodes CASRVGAGPYEQYF.

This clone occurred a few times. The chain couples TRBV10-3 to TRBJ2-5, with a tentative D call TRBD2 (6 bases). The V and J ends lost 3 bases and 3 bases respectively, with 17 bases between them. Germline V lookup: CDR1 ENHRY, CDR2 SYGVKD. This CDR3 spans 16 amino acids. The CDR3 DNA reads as TGTGCCATCAGTGAAGTTCGGAGGGGATCAAAAGAGACCCAGTACTTC. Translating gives CAISEVRRGSKETQYF.

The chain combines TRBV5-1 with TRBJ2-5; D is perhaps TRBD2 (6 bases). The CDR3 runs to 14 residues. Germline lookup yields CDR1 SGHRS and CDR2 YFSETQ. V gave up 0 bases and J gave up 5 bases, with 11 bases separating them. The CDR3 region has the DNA TGCGCCAGCAGCTTGGTGGGCCGGGGGGAGACCCAGTACTTC. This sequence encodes CASSLVGRGETQYF.

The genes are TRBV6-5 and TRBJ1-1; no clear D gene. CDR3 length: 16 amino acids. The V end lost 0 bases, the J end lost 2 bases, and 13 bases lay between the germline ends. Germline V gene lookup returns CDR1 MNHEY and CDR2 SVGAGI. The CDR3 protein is CASSYSARVLNTEAFF. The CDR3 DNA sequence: TGTGCCAGCAGTTACTCGGCGAGGGTCCTAAACACTGAAGCTTTCTTT.

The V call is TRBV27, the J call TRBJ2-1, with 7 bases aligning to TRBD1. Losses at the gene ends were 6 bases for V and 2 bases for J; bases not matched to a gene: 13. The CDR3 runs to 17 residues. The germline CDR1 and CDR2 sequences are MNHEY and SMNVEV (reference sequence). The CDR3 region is CASRLEGAGPPYNEQFF. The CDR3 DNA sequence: TGTGCCAGCAGATTAGAGGGGGCGGGCCCCCCCTACAATGAGCAGTTCTTC.

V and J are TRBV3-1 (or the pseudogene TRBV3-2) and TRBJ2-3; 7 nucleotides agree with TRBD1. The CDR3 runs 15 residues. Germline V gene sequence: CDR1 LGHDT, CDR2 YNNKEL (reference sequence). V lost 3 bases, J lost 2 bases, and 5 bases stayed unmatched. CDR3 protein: CASSHLGTDTDTQYF. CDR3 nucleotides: TGTGCCAGCAGCCATTTAGGGACAGACACAGATACGCAGTATTTT.

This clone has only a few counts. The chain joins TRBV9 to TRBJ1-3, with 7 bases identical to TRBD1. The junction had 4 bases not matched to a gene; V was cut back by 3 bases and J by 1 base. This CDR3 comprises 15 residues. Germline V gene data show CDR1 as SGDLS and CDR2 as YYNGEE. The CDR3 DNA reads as TGTGCCAGCAGCGCCCAGGGGGGATCTGGAAACACCATATATTTT. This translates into CASSAQGGSGNTIYF.

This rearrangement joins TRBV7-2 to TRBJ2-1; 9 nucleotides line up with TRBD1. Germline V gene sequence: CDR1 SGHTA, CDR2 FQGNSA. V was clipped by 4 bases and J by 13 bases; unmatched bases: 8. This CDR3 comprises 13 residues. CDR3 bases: TGTGCCAGCAGCTCCCAACTGACAGGGGGACAGTTCTTC. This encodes CASSSQLTGGQFF. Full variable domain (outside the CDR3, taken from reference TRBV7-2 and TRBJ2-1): GAGVSQSPSNKVTEKGKDVELRCDPISGHTALYWYRQSLGQGLEFLIYFQGNSAPDKSGLPSDRFSAERTGGSVSTLTIQRTQQEDSAVYLCASSSQLTGGQFFGPGTRLTVL.

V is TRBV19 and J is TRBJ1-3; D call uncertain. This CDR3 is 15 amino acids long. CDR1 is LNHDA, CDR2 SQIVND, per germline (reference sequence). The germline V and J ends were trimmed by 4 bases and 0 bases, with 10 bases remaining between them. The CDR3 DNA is TGTGCCAGTAGTAAGGCAGACAACTCTGGAAACACCATATATTTT. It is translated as CASSKADNSGNTIYF.

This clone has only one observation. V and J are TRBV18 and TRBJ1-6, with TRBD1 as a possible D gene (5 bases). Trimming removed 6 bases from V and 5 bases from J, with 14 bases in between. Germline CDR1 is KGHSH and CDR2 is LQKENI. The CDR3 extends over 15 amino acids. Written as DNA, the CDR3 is TGTGCCAGCTCCCTCCAGGGTATCCATAATTCACCCCTCCACTTT. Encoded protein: CASSLQGIHNSPLHF.

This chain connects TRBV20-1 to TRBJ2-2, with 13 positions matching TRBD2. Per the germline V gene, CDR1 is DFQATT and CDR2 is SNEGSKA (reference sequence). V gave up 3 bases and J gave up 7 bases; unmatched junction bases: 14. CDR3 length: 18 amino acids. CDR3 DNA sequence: TGCAGTGCTAGTGTAAGGACTAGCGGGAGTAGGATCGGCGGGGAGCTGTTTTTT. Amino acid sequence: CSASVRTSGSRIGGELFF.

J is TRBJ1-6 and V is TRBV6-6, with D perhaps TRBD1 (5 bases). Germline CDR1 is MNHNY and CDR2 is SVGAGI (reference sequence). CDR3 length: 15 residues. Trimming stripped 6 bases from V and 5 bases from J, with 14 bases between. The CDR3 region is CASSPPGQDNSPLHF. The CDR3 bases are TGTGCCAGCAGCCCCCCCGGACAAGATAATTCACCCCTCCACTTT.

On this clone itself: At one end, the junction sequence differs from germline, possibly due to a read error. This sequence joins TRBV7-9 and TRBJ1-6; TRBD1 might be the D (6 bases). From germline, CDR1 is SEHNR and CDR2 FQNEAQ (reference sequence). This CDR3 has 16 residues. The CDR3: CASRTSGTQDNSPLHF. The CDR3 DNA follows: TGCGCCAGCAGGACCTCTGGGACACAGGATAACTCACCCCTCCACTTT.

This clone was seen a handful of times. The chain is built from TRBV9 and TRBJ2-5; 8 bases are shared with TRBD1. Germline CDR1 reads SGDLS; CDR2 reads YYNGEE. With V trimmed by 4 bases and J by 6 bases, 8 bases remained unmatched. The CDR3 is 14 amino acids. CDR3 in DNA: TGTGCCAGCAGCACAGGGGGGCCCATGAAGACCCAGTACTTC. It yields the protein CASSTGGPMKTQYF.

In DNA form, the CDR3 reads TGTGCCACCAGTGCCGGCAGGGACTCAGATACGCAGTATTTT. This translates into CATSAGRDSDTQYF. V usage is TRBV24-1 and J usage is TRBJ2-3; a weak D match, TRBD2 (6 bases). V was clipped by 5 bases and J by 4 bases, with 12 bases between them. The germline gives CDR1 KGHDR, CDR2 SFDVKD. The CDR3 covers 14 residues.

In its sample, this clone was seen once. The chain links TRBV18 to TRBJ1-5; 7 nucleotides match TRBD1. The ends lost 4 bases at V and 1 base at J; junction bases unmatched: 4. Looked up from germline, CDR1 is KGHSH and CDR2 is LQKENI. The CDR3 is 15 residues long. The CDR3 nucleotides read TGTGCCAGCTCACTAGGGACAGCAAGCAATCAGCCCCAGCATTTT. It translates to CASSLGTASNQPQHF.

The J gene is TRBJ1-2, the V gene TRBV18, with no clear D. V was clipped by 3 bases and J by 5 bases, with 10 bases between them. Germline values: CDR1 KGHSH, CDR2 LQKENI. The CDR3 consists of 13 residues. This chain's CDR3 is CASSPSSEYGYTF. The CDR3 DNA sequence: TGTGCCAGCTCACCTTCTTCAGAATATGGCTACACCTTC.

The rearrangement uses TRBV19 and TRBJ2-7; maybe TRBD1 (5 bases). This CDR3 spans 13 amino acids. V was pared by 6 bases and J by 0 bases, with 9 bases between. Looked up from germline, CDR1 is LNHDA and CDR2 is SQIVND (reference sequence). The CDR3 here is CASRETVSYEQYF. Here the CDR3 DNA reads TGTGCCAGTAGGGAGACAGTCTCCTACGAGCAGTACTTC.

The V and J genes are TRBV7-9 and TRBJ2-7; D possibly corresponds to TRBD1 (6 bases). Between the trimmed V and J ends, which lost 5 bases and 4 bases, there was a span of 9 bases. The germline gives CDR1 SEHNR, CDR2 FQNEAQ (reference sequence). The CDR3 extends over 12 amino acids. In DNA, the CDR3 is TGTGCCAGCAGCCCGACAGGTTACGAGCAGTACTTC. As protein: CASSPTGYEQYF.

CDR3 sequence: CASSLGHESLSLHF. DNA of the CDR3: TGCGCCAGCAGCTTGGGCCACGAGAGTTTATCCCTCCACTTT. The genes are TRBV5-1 and TRBJ1-6; no reliable D call. Germline V lookup: CDR1 SGHRS, CDR2 YFSETQ. The germline V and J ends were trimmed by 0 bases and 14 bases, with 15 bases remaining between them. This CDR3 comprises 14 residues. Based on the CDR3 plus reference TRBV5-1 and TRBJ1-6, the full variable domain is KAGVTQTPRYLIKTRGQQVTLSCSPISGHRSVSWYQQTPGQGLQFLFEYFSETQRNKGNFPGRFSGRQFSNSRSEMNVSTLELGDSALYLCASSLGHESLSLHFGNGTRLTVT.

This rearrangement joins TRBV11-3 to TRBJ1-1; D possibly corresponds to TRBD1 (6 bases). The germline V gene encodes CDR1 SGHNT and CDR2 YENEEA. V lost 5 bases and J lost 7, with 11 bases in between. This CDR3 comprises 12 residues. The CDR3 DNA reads TGTGCCAGCAGCCAGGGGCCTTATGAAGCTTTCTTT. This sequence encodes CASSQGPYEAFF.

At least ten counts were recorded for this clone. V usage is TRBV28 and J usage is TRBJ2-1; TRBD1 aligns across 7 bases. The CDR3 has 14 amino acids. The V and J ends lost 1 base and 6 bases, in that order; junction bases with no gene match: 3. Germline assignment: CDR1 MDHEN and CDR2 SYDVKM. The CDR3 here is CASSLSGGSNEQFF. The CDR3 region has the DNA TGTGCCAGCAGTTTATCAGGGGGATCCAATGAGCAGTTCTTC.

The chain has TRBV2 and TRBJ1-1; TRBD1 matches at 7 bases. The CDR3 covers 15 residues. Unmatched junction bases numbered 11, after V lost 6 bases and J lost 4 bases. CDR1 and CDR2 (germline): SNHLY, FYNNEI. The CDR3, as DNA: TGTGCCAGCAGCCCTGCAGGGGGGCGGATCACTGAAGCTTTCTTT. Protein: CASSPAGGRITEAFF.

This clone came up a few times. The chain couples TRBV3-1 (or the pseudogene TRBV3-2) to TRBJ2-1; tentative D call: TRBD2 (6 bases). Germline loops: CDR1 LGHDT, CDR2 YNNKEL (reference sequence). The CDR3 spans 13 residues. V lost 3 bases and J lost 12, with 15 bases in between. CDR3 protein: CASSQTSLEGQFF. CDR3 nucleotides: TGTGCCAGCAGCCAGACCTCCTTGGAGGGGCAGTTCTTC.

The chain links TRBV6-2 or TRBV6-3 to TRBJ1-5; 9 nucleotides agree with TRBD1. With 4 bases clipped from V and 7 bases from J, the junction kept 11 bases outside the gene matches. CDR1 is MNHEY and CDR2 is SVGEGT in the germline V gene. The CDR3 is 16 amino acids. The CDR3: CASSWGDRGTQQPQHF. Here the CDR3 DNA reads TGTGCCAGCAGTTGGGGCGACAGGGGGACGCAGCAGCCCCAGCATTTT.

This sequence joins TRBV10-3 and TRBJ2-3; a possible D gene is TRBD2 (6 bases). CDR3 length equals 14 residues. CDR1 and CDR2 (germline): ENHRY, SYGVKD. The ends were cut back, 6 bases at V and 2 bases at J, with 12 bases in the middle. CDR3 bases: TGTGCCATCAGACCCGGGAGTCTCACAGATACGCAGTATTTT. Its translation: CAIRPGSLTDTQYF.

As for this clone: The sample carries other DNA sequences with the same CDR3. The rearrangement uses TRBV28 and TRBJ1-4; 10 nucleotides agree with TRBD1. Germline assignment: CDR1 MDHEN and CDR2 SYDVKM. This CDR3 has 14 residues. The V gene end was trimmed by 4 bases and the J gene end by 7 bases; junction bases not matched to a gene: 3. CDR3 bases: TGTGCCAGCAGTTCGACAGGGGGCGGTGAAAAACTGTTTTTT. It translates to CASSSTGGGEKLFF.